Below are 26 T cell receptor beta chains sequenced from a single sample in a study of T cells after yellow fever vaccination. TCRdb redid the calling of the 5' RACE reads with MiXCR, one entry per CDR3 protein. Of a few hundred thousand distinct CDR3 sequences detected, roughly 8.7% appear once; the ten largest clones hold about a sixth. Sample: PBMCs, taken on the day of the first yellow fever vaccination. The receptor set was obtained from a man aged 18 to 35 who received the YFV17D yellow fever vaccine.

This clonotype was recorded a few times. This chain uses TRBV5-1 with TRBJ1-1, with D perhaps TRBD1 (6 bases). Germline CDR1 and CDR2: SGHRS and YFSETQ. V was clipped by 1 base and J by 4 bases, with 11 bases between them. The CDR3 covers 14 residues. The CDR3 is CASSLNRGRTEAFF. The CDR3 nucleotides are TGCGCCAGCAGCTTGAATCGGGGGCGCACTGAAGCTTTCTTT. Using reference TRBV5-1 and TRBJ1-1 for the parts outside the CDR3, the full variable domain is KAGVTQTPRYLIKTRGQQVTLSCSPISGHRSVSWYQQTPGQGLQFLFEYFSETQRNKGNFPGRFSGRQFSNSRSEMNVSTLELGDSALYLCASSLNRGRTEAFFGQGTRLTVV.

This clonotype was counted many times. The V and J genes are TRBV6-2 or TRBV6-3 and TRBJ2-1, with 7 bases aligning to TRBD2. The CDR3 is 15 amino acids. V lost 8 bases and J lost 5; bases outside the gene matches: 12. CDR1 is MNHEY, CDR2 SVGEGT, per germline. DNA for the CDR3: TGTGCCAGCGGGTACCACCGGGCGGGGGACAATGAGCAGTTCTTC. Its protein product is CASGYHRAGDNEQFF.

This rearrangement joins TRBV10-3 to TRBJ2-1; the match to TRBD2 covers 13 bases. J gave up 10 bases and V 3 bases, and 6 bases lay outside the gene matches. The V gene's germline CDR1 is ENHRY and CDR2 SYGVKD. CDR3 size: 15 residues. CDR3 sequence: CAISETSGGVREQFF. In nucleotides, the CDR3 is TGTGCCATCAGTGAAACTAGCGGGGGGGTGCGGGAGCAGTTCTTC.

This clonotype was found a few times. CDR3 DNA: TGTGCCAGCAGCGTTAACCCGGGACAGGGAGGCCAGAACACTGAAGCTTTCTTT. As protein: CASSVNPGQGGQNTEAFF. V and J are TRBV11-1 and TRBJ1-1, with 9 bases matching TRBD1. The V and J ends lost 5 bases and 1 base, in that order; junction bases with no gene match: 14. The CDR3 contains 18 residues. The germline CDR1 and CDR2 sequences are SGHAT and FQDESV (reference sequence).

Ten or more counts support this clonotype. The J gene is TRBJ1-4, the V gene TRBV29-1; no firm D call. In germline, CDR1 is SQVTM, CDR2 ANQGSEA. V gave up 6 bases and J gave up 11 bases, with 19 bases separating them. CDR3 size: 13 residues. CDR3 in amino acids: CSVQMAAEGKLFF. CDR3 coding DNA: TGCAGCGTCCAAATGGCGGCCGAAGGGAAACTGTTTTTT.

This clonotype was detected a few times. This rearrangement joins TRBV7-2 to TRBJ2-5; TRBD2 might be the D (5 bases). The CDR3 spans 16 residues. V was cut by 5 bases and J by 0 bases, with 16 bases left in between. Germline values: CDR1 SGHTA, CDR2 FQGNSA. CDR3 coding DNA: TGTGCCAGCAGCCCGGCCGGACTGAGGTACCAAGAGACCCAGTACTTC. It yields the protein CASSPAGLRYQETQYF.

This rearrangement joins TRBV19 to TRBJ2-1; D may be TRBD1 (6 bases). V lost 6 bases and J lost 1, with 13 bases in between. Germline V gene lookup returns CDR1 LNHDA and CDR2 SQIVND (reference sequence). There are 15 residues in the CDR3. DNA of the CDR3: TGTGCCAGTAGCCCAAACAGGGTTTCCTACAATGAGCAGTTCTTC. It translates to CASSPNRVSYNEQFF.

This chain joins TRBV7-9 and TRBJ1-1; possible D gene TRBD1, 6 bases. CDR3 size: 16 residues. Per germline, CDR1 SEHNR and CDR2 FQNEAQ (reference sequence). Trimming shortened V by 4 bases and J by 1 base, and 16 bases separated the two germline ends. CDR3 sequence: CASSSGWGHPNTEAFF. The CDR3 nucleotides read TGTGCCAGCAGCTCTGGTTGGGGGCACCCGAACACTGAAGCTTTCTTT.

The rearrangement uses TRBV4-2 and TRBJ2-7; unclear D gene. Germline V CDR1 and CDR2: LGHNA, YNFKEQ. Trimming left V 0 bases short and J 3 bases short, with 9 bases between. The CDR3 covers 14 residues. CDR3 DNA sequence: TGTGCCAGCAGCCAAGACCCCGATTTCTACGAGCAGTACTTC. Translating it yields CASSQDPDFYEQYF.

The chain links TRBV15 to TRBJ2-3, with 8 bases that match TRBD2. Germline CDR1 LNHNV, CDR2 YYDKDF (reference sequence). After removal of 0 bases from V and 4 bases from J, the junction contained 9 bases not matched to a gene. The CDR3 totals 17 residues. CDR3 in amino acids: CATSRDPGTRTADTQYF. In DNA, the CDR3 is TGTGCCACCAGCAGAGATCCTGGGACTAGAACCGCAGATACGCAGTATTTT.

This clonotype was counted many times. J is TRBJ1-1 and V is TRBV30; 9 positions match TRBD1. The CDR3 runs 14 residues. Germline assignment: CDR1 GTSNPN and CDR2 SVGIG (reference sequence). The V segment lost 3 bases and the J segment 5 bases; nucleotides outside the gene matches: 7. For the CDR3, the DNA is TGTGCCTGGAGCCCCGGGACAGGGATAACTGAAGCTTTCTTT. This codes for CAWSPGTGITEAFF.

This clonotype turned up a few times. The chain employs TRBV28 and TRBJ2-3; a weak D match, TRBD2 (6 bases). Germline V CDR1 and CDR2: MDHEN, SYDVKM. This CDR3 has 13 amino acids. The V and J ends lost 7 bases and 6 bases respectively, with 14 bases between them. In nucleotides, the CDR3 is TGTGCCAGCACCGCCTGGGAGGTGGATACGCAGTATTTT. Amino acids: CASTAWEVDTQYF.

This clonotype was observed at least ten times. This chain links TRBV12-3 or TRBV12-4 with TRBJ1-1; TRBD1 agrees at 7 bases. J gave up 6 bases and V 6 bases, and 1 base lay outside the gene matches. This CDR3 contains 11 residues. CDR3 DNA sequence: TGTGCCAGCAGCAGGGGGTCTGAAGCTTTCTTT. Amino acids: CASSRGSEAFF.

The rearrangement uses TRBV12-3 or TRBV12-4 and TRBJ2-7, with D maybe TRBD2 (5 bases). Trimming pared 1 base from V and 6 bases from J, leaving 10 bases between. The CDR3 totals 13 residues. CDR3: CASSLGTGSEQYV. Here the CDR3 DNA reads TGTGCCAGCAGTTTAGGAACGGGGTCCGAGCAGTACGTC.

J is TRBJ1-2 and V is TRBV6-1; 8 nucleotides agree with TRBD1. Germline lookup yields CDR1 MNHNS and CDR2 SASEGT. After removal of 6 bases from V and 0 bases from J, the junction contained 9 bases not matched to a gene. The CDR3 spans 16 residues. CDR3 amino acids: CASSRRDRLANYGYTF. In nucleotides, the CDR3 is TGTGCCAGCAGCCGAAGGGACAGGCTAGCTAACTATGGCTACACCTTC.

A few counts support this clonotype. The chain employs TRBV9 and TRBJ1-6, with TRBD1 as a possible D gene (5 bases). Deletions cut 3 bases from V and 7 bases from J, with 11 bases between. The CDR3 runs 14 residues. Germline CDR1 reads SGDLS; CDR2 reads YYNGEE. CDR3 in amino acids: CASSAVGENSPLHF. The DNA of the CDR3 is TGTGCCAGCAGCGCCGTAGGGGAAAATTCACCCCTCCACTTT.

The table lists this clonotype with many counts. The J gene is TRBJ2-5, the V gene TRBV7-2, with D possibly TRBD2 on 7 matching bases. The CDR3 sequence is 15 residues long. V lost 1 base, J lost 4 bases, and 13 bases lay in between. Germline values: CDR1 SGHTA, CDR2 FQGNSA. DNA for the CDR3: TGTGCCAGCAGCTTAGGGGACGGGGGGCTAGAGACCCAGTACTTC. Translation: CASSLGDGGLETQYF.

This clonotype occurred a few times. The rearrangement uses TRBV6-1 and TRBJ1-5; a possible D gene is TRBD1 (5 bases). Germline V CDR1 and CDR2: MNHNS, SASEGT. Trimming cost V 7 bases and J 5 bases, with 18 bases left between them. The CDR3 consists of 15 residues. The CDR3 loop reads CASTPHGGKDQPQHF. In nucleotides, the CDR3 is TGTGCCAGCACCCCCCACGGGGGGAAGGATCAGCCCCAGCATTTT.

The chain links TRBV6-6 to TRBJ2-1, with TRBD2 matching 11 bases. CDR1 and CDR2 (germline): MNHNY, SVGAGI (reference sequence). The CDR3 spans 13 residues. The trim removed 7 bases at V and 7 bases at J, leaving 3 bases unmatched. CDR3 nucleotide sequence: TGTGCCAGCACCCTAGCGGGGGGTAATGAGCAGTTCTTC. This gives the protein CASTLAGGNEQFF.

This chain uses TRBV7-9 with TRBJ2-5; a weak D match, TRBD2 (6 bases). V was clipped by 4 bases and J by 2 bases, with 14 bases between them. CDR3 length equals 15 residues. The V gene's germline CDR1 is SEHNR and CDR2 FQNEAQ (reference sequence). The DNA for the CDR3 is TGTGCCAGCAGCTCCCGGGACTCGCGGCAAGAGACCCAGTACTTC. It codes for CASSSRDSRQETQYF.

In this sample, this clonotype turned up a few times. The chain links TRBV5-1 to TRBJ2-2; TRBD1 or TRBD2 may be the D gene (5 bases each). Deletions cut 0 bases from V and 4 bases from J, with 10 bases between. In germline, CDR1 is SGHRS, CDR2 YFSETQ. This CDR3 contains 15 residues. The DNA for the CDR3 is TGCGCCAGCAGCTTGGCCGAGGGGATCACCGGGGAGCTGTTTTTT. Residues: CASSLAEGITGELFF. Variable domain in full (rest from reference TRBV5-1 and TRBJ2-2): KAGVTQTPRYLIKTRGQQVTLSCSPISGHRSVSWYQQTPGQGLQFLFEYFSETQRNKGNFPGRFSGRQFSNSRSEMNVSTLELGDSALYLCASSLAEGITGELFFGEGSRLTVL.

This clonotype was detected only a few times. This sequence joins TRBV6-2 or TRBV6-3 and TRBJ1-2, with TRBD1 as a possible D gene (6 bases). Trimming took 5 bases from V and 4 from J, leaving 14 bases between them. Germline loops: CDR1 MNHEY, CDR2 SVGEGT. There are 14 residues in the CDR3. CDR3 loop: CASSMDRSGYGYTF. The CDR3 nucleotides read TGTGCCAGCAGTATGGACAGATCAGGCTATGGCTACACCTTC.

CDR3 region: CASRGAGTSEETQYF. Written as DNA, the CDR3 is TGTGCCAGCAGGGGAGCAGGGACTAGTGAGGAGACCCAGTACTTC. The chain joins TRBV6-1 to TRBJ2-5; 8 nucleotides align to TRBD2. Germline V lookup: CDR1 MNHNS, CDR2 SASEGT. CDR3 length: 15 residues. Germline trimming cut 6 bases from V and 5 bases from J; bases unmatched to any gene: 11.

This clonotype was seen ten or more times. V usage is TRBV6-2 or TRBV6-3 and J usage is TRBJ2-7, with 10 bases matching TRBD1. The CDR3 loop spans 13 amino acids. CDR1 and CDR2 from the germline V gene are MNHEY and SVGEGT. V lost 4 bases, J lost 6 bases, and 3 bases stayed unmatched. CDR3: CASSWDRGSEQYV. The CDR3 DNA reads as TGTGCCAGCAGTTGGGACAGGGGATCCGAGCAGTACGTC.

The V gene is TRBV5-1, the J gene TRBJ2-7; the D gene is possibly TRBD1 (5 bases). Germline V gene lookup returns CDR1 SGHRS and CDR2 YFSETQ. V was pared by 3 bases and J by 7 bases, with 11 bases between. This CDR3 is built from 12 residues. CDR3 DNA: TGCGCCAGCAGCTGGCAGTCAGGGGAGCAGTACTTC. It yields the protein CASSWQSGEQYF.

This clonotype was observed a handful of times. The V call is TRBV12-3 or TRBV12-4, the J call TRBJ2-1; no definite D call. CDR3 size: 11 residues. With 5 bases removed from V and 7 bases from J, the gap between germline ends came to 6 bases. The CDR3 region is CASSGWNEQFF. In nucleotides, the CDR3 is TGTGCCAGCAGTGGGTGGAATGAGCAGTTCTTC.